Presented here are 11 T cell receptor beta chains from one specimen sequenced in a study of cytomegalovirus exposure and HLA in healthy donors. Vbeta (60) and Jbeta (13) primers were used in the PCR. TCRdb's copy holds only in-frame clones and misses some; the assay was immunoSEQ multiplex PCR. The sample lists about 140,000 clones, roughly 70% occurring once. The source material was PBMCs. Source of these receptors: a man aged 35 to 55 in good health and CMV-seronegative.

V usage is TRBV10-3 and J usage is TRBJ1-2; 7 bases line up with TRBD1. CDR3 size: 14 residues. Germline loops: CDR1 ENHRY, CDR2 SYGVKD. J lost 0 bases, V lost 6 bases, and 4 bases had no gene match. This CDR3 is CAIRRQGANYGYTF. CDR3 DNA: TGTGCCATCAGAAGACAGGGAGCTAACTATGGCTACACCTTC.

The rearrangement joins TRBV5-1 to TRBJ2-5; 8 nucleotides match TRBD2. TRBJ2-7 explains the end of the DNA better; the J call may be wrong. The CDR3 consists of 16 residues. The V gene's germline CDR1 is SGHRS and CDR2 YFSETQ. CDR3 sequence: CASSFGAGVGTYEQYF. The CDR3, as DNA: TGCGCCAGCAGCTTTGGAGCGGGAGTAGGAACGTACGAGCAGTACTTC.

This rearrangement joins TRBV11-1 to TRBJ2-1; TRBD2 might be the D (6 bases). Germline V lookup: CDR1 SGHAT, CDR2 FQDESV (reference sequence). V was trimmed by 3 bases and J by 6 bases, leaving 21 bases between them. This CDR3 is 17 amino acids long. CDR3 nucleotides: TGTGCCAGCAGCTTGGAGTTCCGGGACTCCGTTGGCAATGAGCAGTTCTTC. Encoded protein: CASSLEFRDSVGNEQFF.

The chain combines TRBV19 with TRBJ2-7, with 7 bases lining up with TRBD1. Germline V gene data show CDR1 as LNHDA and CDR2 as SQIVND (reference sequence). The CDR3 contains 13 residues. V lost 5 bases, J lost 2 bases, and 3 bases stayed unmatched. CDR3 bases: TGTGCCAGTAGTCATGGGACAGCCTACGAGCAGTACTTC. Its protein product is CASSHGTAYEQYF.

CDR3 in DNA: TGTGCCAGCAGCCGGGGGACAGGCGGGGACGAAAAACTGTTTTTT. As protein: CASSRGTGGDEKLFF. V and J are TRBV7-9 and TRBJ1-4; 8 bases are shared with TRBD1. The V and J ends lost 5 bases and 8 bases, in that order; junction bases with no gene match: 10. This CDR3 has 15 amino acids. The germline CDR1 and CDR2 sequences are SEHNR and FQNEAQ (reference sequence).

The V and J genes are TRBV4-3 and TRBJ1-6, with 9 bases that match TRBD1. This CDR3 comprises 15 residues. Germline loops: CDR1 LGHNA, CDR2 YSLEER. V dropped 2 bases and J dropped 10; count of bases not matched to a gene: 6. Here the CDR3 reads CASSQRGQGSSPLHF. Here the CDR3 DNA reads TGCGCCAGCAGCCAACGCGGACAGGGGTCATCACCCCTCCACTTT.

This clone showed up just once. The chain is built from TRBV15 and TRBJ2-1; D may be TRBD2 (6 bases). The CDR3 loop spans 17 amino acids. Germline values: CDR1 LNHNV, CDR2 YYDKDF (reference sequence). Between the trimmed V and J ends, which lost 2 bases and 0 bases, there was a span of 14 bases. The CDR3 DNA reads as TGTGCCACCAGCAGAACTACCCGGGACTTCTCCTACAATGAGCAGTTCTTC. Its protein is CATSRTTRDFSYNEQFF.

The chain is built from TRBV18 and TRBJ2-7; tentative D call: TRBD2 (5 bases). Trimming removed 0 bases from V and 2 bases from J, with 8 bases in between. This CDR3 region has 14 residues. The V gene's germline CDR1 is KGHSH and CDR2 LQKENI. This CDR3 reads CASSPPGSPYEQYF. In DNA form, the CDR3 reads TGTGCCAGCTCACCACCGGGGAGTCCCTACGAGCAGTACTTC.

This clone was seen a few times. This sequence joins TRBV5-1 and TRBJ1-1; possibly TRBD1 for D (5 bases). The CDR3 has 13 residues. Germline-derived CDR1 and CDR2 are SGHRS and YFSETQ. V was pared by 4 bases and J by 4 bases, with 11 bases between. The CDR3 is CASSKTGPTEAFF. CDR3 coding DNA: TGCGCCAGCAGCAAAACAGGACCCACTGAAGCTTTCTTT. Complete variable domain (other parts from reference TRBV5-1 and TRBJ1-1): KAGVTQTPRYLIKTRGQQVTLSCSPISGHRSVSWYQQTPGQGLQFLFEYFSETQRNKGNFPGRFSGRQFSNSRSEMNVSTLELGDSALYLCASSKTGPTEAFFGQGTRLTVV.

The rearrangement joins TRBV5-1 to TRBJ2-6; D may be TRBD1 (6 bases). The CDR3 runs to 16 residues. V lost 7 bases and J 4 bases, leaving 18 bases between the germline ends. CDR1 and CDR2 from the germline V gene are SGHRS and YFSETQ. For the CDR3, the DNA is TGCGCCAGCTCCGCCCCGAGGGGGTCCGGGGCCAACGTCCTGACTTTC. This sequence encodes CASSAPRGSGANVLTF.

The chain links TRBV7-2 to TRBJ2-1; no definite D call. CDR3 length: 13 residues. Germline V gene sequence: CDR1 SGHTA, CDR2 FQGNSA. The V gene lost 1 base and the J gene lost 6 bases, with 7 bases spanning the gap. The CDR3 DNA is TGTGCCAGCAGCTTAGGACGGGTCAATGAGCAGTTCTTC. Its protein product is CASSLGRVNEQFF.